These 8 T cell receptor beta chains were sequenced from one sample in a study of stem cell transplantation in POMP-related autoinflammatory disease. The method was immunoSEQ multiplex PCR; TCRdb's version includes in-frame clones alone and lacks a portion of them. Of tens of thousands of clones listed, around 90% are singletons. The source was CD4+ T cells from PBMCs, collected after stem cell transplantation. These TCRs come from a human patient with POMP-related autoinflammation and immune dysregulation (PRAID). Some T cells may be provided by the graft donor.

V and J are TRBV2 and TRBJ2-1; 9 bases fit TRBD2. CDR3 size: 19 residues. From germline, CDR1 is SNHLY and CDR2 FYNNEI. The trim removed 6 bases at V and 4 bases at J, leaving 19 bases unmatched. DNA for the CDR3: TGTGCCAGCAGCCAAAGGTTTAGCGGGAGAACGATACAATACAATGAGCAGTTCTTC. Translated: CASSQRFSGRTIQYNEQFF.

CDR3 bases: TGTGCCAGCAGCCCAGTTGGGGCCGCCTACGAGCAGTACGTC. Amino acids: CASSPVGAAYEQYV. J is TRBJ2-7 and V is TRBV3-1 (or the pseudogene TRBV3-2), with a weak D call TRBD1 (5 bases). V lost 4 bases to trimming and J lost 2 bases, with 12 bases between them. The germline CDR1 and CDR2 sequences are LGHDT and YNNKEL (reference sequence). This CDR3 is built from 14 residues.

This clone has just one count. The chain carries TRBV4-2 and TRBJ1-1, with unresolved D. The CDR3 runs to 17 residues. V gave up 1 base and J gave up 1 base, with 16 bases separating them. The germline V gene has CDR1 LGHNA and CDR2 YNFKEQ. The CDR3 loop reads CASSQVAWQSGNTEAFF. The CDR3 coding sequence is TGTGCCAGCAGCCAAGTCGCCTGGCAGAGCGGGAACACTGAAGCTTTCTTT.

This chain links TRBV5-1 with TRBJ1-1; TRBD1 is a possible D gene (6 bases). Germline CDR1 SGHRS, CDR2 YFSETQ. The CDR3 runs 14 residues. V shed 0 bases and J shed 3 bases, with 9 bases lying between them. DNA for the CDR3: TGCGCCAGCAGCTTGGCGAACAGGGACACTGAAGCTTTCTTT. Translation: CASSLANRDTEAFF.

This clone has a single count. The V gene is TRBV25-1, the J gene TRBJ2-1, with D unclear. Trimming took off 4 bases at V and 1 base at J, with 8 bases between the two ends. The CDR3 sequence is 14 residues long. Per germline, CDR1 MGHDK and CDR2 SYGVNS. The CDR3 reads CASSAPRSYNEQFF. The CDR3 DNA follows: TGTGCCAGCAGTGCCCCCAGGTCCTACAATGAGCAGTTCTTC.

This rearrangement joins TRBV7-8 to TRBJ2-7, with 9 nucleotides matching TRBD1. The CDR3 is 14 amino acids. J lost 2 bases, V lost 5 bases, and 4 bases had no gene match. Germline values: CDR1 SGHVS, CDR2 FQNEAQ. The CDR3 spells CASSIRTGAYEQYV. The CDR3 coding sequence is TGTGCCAGCAGCATTAGGACAGGGGCCTACGAGCAGTACGTC.

The rearrangement links TRBV2 to TRBJ2-1; 14 bases are shared with TRBD2. The CDR3 covers 18 residues. Germline CDR1 is SNHLY and CDR2 is FYNNEI. V dropped 4 bases and J dropped 8; count of bases not matched to a gene: 13. CDR3 bases: TGTGCCAGCAGTGGCCAGCCGACTAGCGGGGGGGCTGGTCATGAGCAGTTCTTC. Translation gives CASSGQPTSGGAGHEQFF.

V gene TRBV27 combines with J gene TRBJ2-1; 14 bases map to TRBD2. This CDR3 has 17 residues. V gave up 3 bases and J gave up 7 bases; unmatched junction bases: 8. CDR1 and CDR2 (germline): MNHEY, SMNVEV (reference sequence). The CDR3 protein is CASSFQGTSGRNNEQFF. The CDR3 DNA sequence: TGTGCCAGCAGTTTCCAAGGGACTAGCGGGAGAAATAATGAGCAGTTCTTC.